The rows below give T cell receptor beta chains drawn from one sample of a study of PD-1 blockade in classical Hodgkin lymphoma. Libraries were prepared by immunoSEQ multiplex PCR; TCRdb keeps only in-frame clonotypes and omits some of them. The sample lists 15,000 to 20,000 clones; 65% to 85% were seen once. Specimen: peripheral blood mononuclear cells (PBMCs), collected before the fourth cycle of nivolumab. The receptors shown here come from a human donor with classical Hodgkin lymphoma. CDR3s include the opening cysteine and the closing phenylalanine or tryptophan. D genes are given only for firm matches. Where a row states a size, it is once, few, many or the class of an expanded clone; other rows omit it.

TRBJ1-6 | TRBV19 | TRBD1 | . | TGTGCCAGTAGTATCTTGCCGACAGGGACGGGTCCATCCCTCCACTTT | CASSILPTGTGPSLHF
TRBJ1-1 | TRBV19 | . | . | TGTGCCAGTAGTATGACAGCAAACACTGAAGCTTTCTTT | CASSMTANTEAFF
TRBJ2-7 | TRBV10-2 | . | . | TGCGCCAGCAGTGAGCGGGCGGACTCCTACGAGCAGTACTTC | CASSERADSYEQYF
TRBJ1-4 | TRBV28 | . | . | TGTGCCAGCAGTCCGGGACTAGGGTGGGGTGAAAAACTGTTTTTT | CASSPGLGWGEKLFF
TRBJ2-2 | TRBV9 | . | . | TGTGCCAGCAGCGTAGATGTCGGGGAGCTGTTTTTT | CASSVDVGELFF
TRBJ2-1 | TRBV30 | . | . | TGTGCCTGGAGGGGGTACAATGAGCAGTTCTTC | CAWRGYNEQFF
TRBJ1-6 | TRBV10-2 | TRBD1 | . | TGCGCCAGCAGCCCCCGGATGGGGACAGGGGATTCACCCCTCCACTTT | CASSPRMGTGDSPLHF
TRBJ2-7 | TRBV5-6 | . | . | TGTGCCAGCAGCTCCATCCGAGGGGGGTTGAACGAGCAGTACTTC | CASSSIRGGLNEQYF
TRBJ2-7 | TRBV7-2 | TRBD2 | once | TGTGCCAGCAGCTCTAGCGGGCCTATCCCCTACGAGCAGTACTTC | CASSSSGPIPYEQYF
TRBJ2-7 | TRBV5-6 | TRBD2 | . | TGTGCCAGCAGCTTGTTGATAGCGGGAGCCCTTGATCCCTATTACGAGCAGTACTTC | CASSLLIAGALDPYYEQYF
TRBJ1-4 | TRBV27 | TRBD1 | . | TGTGCCAGCAGTTTAGGGCCTCTCAGGGGGCGTAGTGAAAAACTGTTTTTT | CASSLGPLRGRSEKLFF
TRBJ1-6 | TRBV6-1 | . | few | TGTGCCAGCAGTGGGAGAAGCTTGAATTCACCCCTCCACTTT | CASSGRSLNSPLHF
TRBJ1-3 | TRBV7-6 | TRBD1 | . | TGTGCCAGCAGCTCTGACAGGGGGCCTGGAAACACCATATATTTT | CASSSDRGPGNTIYF
TRBJ2-2 | TRBV5-8 | TRBD2 | . | TGTGCCAGCAGCTTGGAAGCGGGGGGGATCGGGGAGCTGTTTTTT | CASSLEAGGIGELFF
TRBJ2-7 | TRBV19 | . | . | TGTGCCAGTTCCCCGGGTAGGTACGAGCAGTACTTC | CASSPGRYEQYF
TRBJ2-2 | TRBV7-2 | . | few | TGTGCCAGCGGTCAACCGGGACTGAACACCGGGGAGCTGTTTTTT | CASGQPGLNTGELFF
TRBJ1-4 | TRBV5-1 | . | . | TGCGCCAGCAGCTTGGAAGGGGGACGGGAAAAACTGTTTTTT | CASSLEGGREKLFF
TRBJ1-5 | TRBV4-1 | TRBD1 | once | TGCGCCAGCAGCCAAGGACAGGGGAGCAATCAGCCCCAGCATTTT | CASSQGQGSNQPQHF
TRBJ2-2 | TRBV7-9 | TRBD1 | . | TGTGCCAGCAGCTTAGACAGGGGTTTGTCGATCACCGGGGAGCTGTTTTTT | CASSLDRGLSITGELFF
TRBJ2-2 | TRBV7-7 | TRBD1 | . | TGTGCTAGCAGCTTAGTGTGGGGGACAGGGGCCTCCGGCACCGGGGAGCTGTTTTTT | CASSLVWGTGASGTGELFF
TRBJ1-3 | TRBV5-5 | . | . | TGTGCCAGCAGCTTCAAGGGCTCTGGAAACACCATATATTTT | CASSFKGSGNTIYF
TRBJ2-1 | TRBV25-1 | . | . | TGTGCCAGCAGTGACCCTAGACAGACTACCTTATACAATGAGCAGTTCTTC | CASSDPRQTTLYNEQFF